What follows is one TCR beta chain and its context. A multiplex PCR was run with 60 Vbeta primers and 13 Jbeta primers. Measured with immunoSEQ multiplex PCR; TCRdb has only the in-frame clones, and not every one. Among about 120,000 clones, around 76% were seen once, and the ten largest hold over 25%. The data stem from a study of cytomegalovirus exposure and HLA in healthy donors. The germline CDR1 and CDR2 sequences are MNHNY and SVGAGI (reference sequence). V lost 2 bases and J 0 bases, leaving 10 bases between the germline ends. The CDR3 runs to 15 residues. The sequence was collected from a man between 60 and 70 years old in good health and CMV-seropositive. Sequenced input: PBMCs. The V gene is TRBV6-6, the J gene TRBJ1-1; D might be TRBD1 (5 bases). This CDR3 is CASSYGGALNTEAFF. The DNA for the CDR3 is TGTGCCAGCAGTTACGGCGGGGCACTGAACACTGAAGCTTTCTTT.